This T cell receptor beta chain originates from a study of blood T cell repertoires in COVID-19. From germline, CDR1 is SGHAT and CDR2 FQNNGV. This CDR3 has 18 amino acids. V was trimmed by 2 bases and J by 6 bases, leaving 25 bases between them. The data were produced by immunoSEQ multiplex PCR, yet TCRdb's version contains in-frame clones alone and is incomplete. The sample includes 70,000 to 95,000 clones, around 92% of them seen just once. What was sequenced was peripheral blood. V gene TRBV11-2 combines with J gene TRBJ1-2; tentatively, D is TRBD1 (5 bases). The receptor's source is an older woman with active COVID-19. The CDR3 DNA is TGTGCCAGCAGCTTATTGGGGCCAAGAGAACCTACTCTAGATGGCTACACCTTC. Translated, it gives CASSLLGPREPTLDGYTF.